The 16 T cell receptor beta chains below all came from one sample that was sequenced in a study of CD4 T cells in relation to SARS-CoV-2 and coronaviruses. Clones were sequenced by immunoSEQ multiplex PCR, and TCRdb holds only the in-frame ones, with some missing. The table lists some 22,000 clones, around 82% of them singletons. No cognate antigen is known for these TCRs. The unexposed donors gave CD4+ T cells in about 2011-2019, prior to COVID-19. Isolation of CD4+ T cells took place after about 9 days in culture. Sequencing was performed on CD4+ T cells from PBMCs, cultured in vitro. The receptor set was obtained from a human donor in good health.

This clone was picked up a small number of times. As DNA, the CDR3 is TGTGCCAGCTCACTAACGGGACAATATAATCAGCCCCAGCATTTT. Its protein is CASSLTGQYNQPQHF. The chain couples TRBV18 to TRBJ1-5; D is perhaps TRBD1 (6 bases). The germline V gene has CDR1 KGHSH and CDR2 LQKENI. The V gene lost 4 bases and the J gene lost 4 bases, with 14 bases spanning the gap. The CDR3 spans 15 residues.

Turning to this clone: The sample contains more than one DNA sequence encoding this CDR3. V is TRBV12-5 and J is TRBJ2-2, with a weak D call TRBD1 (6 bases). Germline V lookup: CDR1 LGHNT, CDR2 FRNRAP. The CDR3 is 13 residues long. Trimming stripped 6 bases from V and 2 bases from J, with 7 bases between. The CDR3 reads CASGQGNTGELFF. The CDR3 DNA reads as TGTGCTAGTGGACAGGGAAACACCGGGGAGCTGTTTTTT.

This clone was seen once. The chain uses TRBV11-2 and TRBJ2-6; D is tentatively TRBD1 or TRBD2 (5 bases each). With 5 bases removed from V and 2 bases from J, the gap between germline ends came to 16 bases. The germline V gene encodes CDR1 SGHAT and CDR2 FQNNGV. CDR3 length: 17 residues. CDR3 region: CASSGRDGATGANVLTF. The CDR3 DNA sequence: TGTGCCAGCAGCGGTCGGGACGGAGCGACTGGGGCCAACGTCCTGACTTTC.

J is TRBJ1-5 and V is TRBV30, with D uncertain. The germline V gene has CDR1 GTSNPN and CDR2 SVGIG (reference sequence). This CDR3 has 14 residues. V dropped 2 bases and J dropped 0 bases, with 8 bases sitting between them. CDR3 amino acids: CAWSSGNSNQPQHF. The CDR3 DNA reads as TGTGCCTGGAGTTCCGGGAATAGCAATCAGCCCCAGCATTTT. Combining the CDR3 with reference TRBV30 and TRBJ1-5 gives the whole variable domain SQTIHQWPATLVQPVGSPLSLECTVEGTSNPNLYWYRQAAGRGLQLLFYSVGIGQISSEVPQNLSASRPQDRQFILSSKKLLLSDSGFYLCAWSSGNSNQPQHFGDGTRLSIL.

V and J are TRBV6-5 and TRBJ1-2; tentatively, D is TRBD1 (5 bases). This CDR3 comprises 14 residues. The ends were cut back, 2 bases at V and 4 bases at J, with 11 bases in the middle. Germline V lookup: CDR1 MNHEY, CDR2 SVGAGI. The CDR3 DNA is TGTGCCAGCAGTTACCTAGGGGCCGGCTATGGCTACACCTTC. This sequence encodes CASSYLGAGYGYTF.

This rearrangement joins TRBV10-1 to TRBJ2-2, with D perhaps matching TRBD2 (6 bases). Germline values: CDR1 WNHNN, CDR2 SYGVQD (reference sequence). V was pared by 3 bases and J by 3 bases, with 14 bases between. The CDR3 covers 16 residues. CDR3 sequence: CASSEGGGGYTGELFF. CDR3 sequence (DNA): TGCGCCAGCAGTGAAGGCGGTGGAGGGTACACCGGGGAGCTGTTTTTT.

The rearrangement links TRBV18 to TRBJ1-3; no clear D gene. The CDR3 extends over 15 amino acids. Germline V CDR1 and CDR2: KGHSH, LQKENI. Deletions cut 0 bases from V and 4 bases from J, with 10 bases between. The CDR3 coding sequence is TGTGCCAGCTCACCACCCACCGCCCCGGGAAACACCATATATTTT. This translates into CASSPPTAPGNTIYF.

The J gene is TRBJ2-7, the V gene TRBV5-1; 8 nucleotides agree with TRBD2. CDR1 SGHRS and CDR2 YFSETQ come from the germline V gene. CDR3 length: 15 residues. The V gene end was trimmed by 2 bases and the J gene end by 4 bases; junction bases not matched to a gene: 8. CDR3 sequence (DNA): TGCGCCAGCAGCTTTAATAGCGGGGCCGGTTACGAGCAGTACTTC. Translated: CASSFNSGAGYEQYF.

The chain joins TRBV28 to TRBJ2-1; 9 bases match TRBD2. V lost 8 bases, J lost 4 bases, and 9 bases stayed unmatched. Germline V CDR1 and CDR2: MDHEN, SYDVKM. The CDR3 has 15 amino acids. The DNA of the CDR3 is TGTGCCAGCCGAAAGAGCGGGAGGACGTACAATGAGCAGTTCTTC. Amino acid sequence: CASRKSGRTYNEQFF.

The chain has TRBV28 and TRBJ1-4; D may be TRBD1 (5 bases). Germline CDR1 is MDHEN and CDR2 is SYDVKM. The CDR3 is 14 amino acids. Trimming cost V 5 bases and J 13 bases, with 20 bases left between them. As DNA, the CDR3 is TGTGCCAGCAGTCCCCCCGACAATTACAGGAGACTGTTTTTT. Translated, it gives CASSPPDNYRRLFF.

This sequence joins TRBV5-1 and TRBJ1-1; D gene unclear. This CDR3 has 13 amino acids. Trimming left V 1 base short and J 3 bases short, with 7 bases between. Germline CDR1 reads SGHRS; CDR2 reads YFSETQ. The chain's CDR3 is CASSLTEDTEAFF. CDR3 in DNA: TGCGCCAGCAGCTTGACGGAGGACACTGAAGCTTTCTTT.

This chain joins TRBV11-3 and TRBJ2-1; unclear D gene. Germline CDR1 reads SGHNT; CDR2 reads YENEEA. The CDR3 extends over 13 amino acids. Trimming removed 8 bases at V and 9 bases at J, with 17 bases between. The chain's CDR3 is CASSSIRVGEQFF. CDR3 bases: TGTGCCAGCTCGTCAATCCGGGTCGGTGAGCAGTTCTTC.

CDR3 in DNA: TGTGCCAGCAGTTTTGCGCCAACTAGCGGCTACGAGCAGTACTTC. Protein sequence: CASSFAPTSGYEQYF. This chain connects TRBV27 to TRBJ2-7; 8 nucleotides align to TRBD2. This CDR3 region has 15 residues. Losses at the gene ends were 3 bases for V and 3 bases for J; bases not matched to a gene: 7. Per germline, CDR1 MNHEY and CDR2 SMNVEV (reference sequence).

V usage is TRBV5-1 and J usage is TRBJ2-3; a possible D gene is TRBD2 (6 bases). The V gene lost 2 bases and the J gene lost 5 bases, with 15 bases spanning the gap. Germline V lookup: CDR1 SGHRS, CDR2 YFSETQ. The CDR3 contains 15 residues. The CDR3, as DNA: TGCGCCAGCAGCTTACCGGGACTGACCGGAGATACGCAGTATTTT. Residues: CASSLPGLTGDTQYF.

The chain joins TRBV30 to TRBJ2-7; a weak D match, TRBD2 (6 bases). The CDR3 totals 11 residues. Germline V gene sequence: CDR1 GTSNPN, CDR2 SVGIG (reference sequence). Deletions cut 4 bases from V and 9 bases from J, with 13 bases between. In nucleotides, the CDR3 is TGTGCCTGGACCACTAGCTCGGTGCAGTACTTC. It specifies CAWTTSSVQYF.

The J gene is TRBJ2-5, the V gene TRBV15, with D possibly matching TRBD2 (5 bases). V was trimmed by 0 bases and J by 5 bases, leaving 13 bases between them. Germline CDR1 reads LNHNV; CDR2 reads YYDKDF (reference sequence). This CDR3 has 15 residues. This CDR3 is CATSRDQTKRETQYF. Here the CDR3 DNA reads TGTGCCACCAGCAGAGATCAGACGAAGCGGGAGACCCAGTACTTC. The full variable domain, with the rest looked up from reference TRBV15 and TRBJ2-5, is DAMVIQNPRYQVTQFGKPVTLSCSQTLNHNVMYWYQQKSSQAPKLLFHYYDKDFNNEADTPDNFQSRRPNTSFCFLDIRSPGLGDTAMYLCATSRDQTKRETQYFGPGTRLLVL.